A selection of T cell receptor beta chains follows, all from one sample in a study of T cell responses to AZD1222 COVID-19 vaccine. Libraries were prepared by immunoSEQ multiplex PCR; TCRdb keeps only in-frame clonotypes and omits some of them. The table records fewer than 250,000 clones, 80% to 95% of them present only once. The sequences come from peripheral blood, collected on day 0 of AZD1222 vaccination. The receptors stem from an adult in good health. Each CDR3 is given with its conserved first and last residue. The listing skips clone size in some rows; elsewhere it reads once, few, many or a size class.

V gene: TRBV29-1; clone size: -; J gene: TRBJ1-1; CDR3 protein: CSVTDRGPTEAFF
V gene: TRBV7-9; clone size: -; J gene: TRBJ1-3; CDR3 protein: CASSSGLSGNTIYF
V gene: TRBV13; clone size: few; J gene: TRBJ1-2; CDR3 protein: CASSVTRNYGYTF
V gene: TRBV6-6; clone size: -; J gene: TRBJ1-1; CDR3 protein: CASSYARVTEAFF
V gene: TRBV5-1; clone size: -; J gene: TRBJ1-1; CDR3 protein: CASSQNTEAFF
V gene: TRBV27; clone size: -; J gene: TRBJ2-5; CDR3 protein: CASRTALAEETQYF
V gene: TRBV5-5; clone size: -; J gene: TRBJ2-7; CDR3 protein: CASSSVPYEQYF
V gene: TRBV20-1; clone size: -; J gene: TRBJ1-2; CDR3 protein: CSASPGTGGGLPSRGYTF
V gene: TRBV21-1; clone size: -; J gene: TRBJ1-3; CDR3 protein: CASSKWVGEDSGNTIYF
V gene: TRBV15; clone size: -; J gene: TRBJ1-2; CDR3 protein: CATSRAQGGGYTF
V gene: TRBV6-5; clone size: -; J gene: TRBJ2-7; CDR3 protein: CASSSDGSSYEQYF